Listed here are 10 T cell receptor beta chains from one sample, sequenced in a study of T cell repertoires in ileal Crohn's disease. Surgical specimens yielded lamina propria lymphocytes, which were density-gradient separated and then sorted. This table comes from immunoSEQ multiplex PCR, and its TCRdb copy is limited to in-frame clones, with some not included. The sample consists of 2,000 or so clones, 74% of them appearing once. The specimen sequenced was CD8+ T cells from ileum. The receptors were sampled from an adult with Crohn's disease. Some clones in this sample may be carry-over from other donors' samples.

The chain carries TRBV5-1 and TRBJ2-1; maybe TRBD2 (5 bases). The germline CDR1 and CDR2 sequences are SGHRS and YFSETQ. Trimming removed 2 bases from V and 4 bases from J, with 16 bases in between. The CDR3 is made up of 16 amino acids. CDR3 sequence: CASSLFGEGLYNEQFF. CDR3 bases: TGCGCCAGCAGCTTATTTGGTGAGGGCCTGTACAATGAGCAGTTCTTC.

This clone came up once. The chain has TRBV7-2 and TRBJ2-7; 8 positions agree with TRBD2. Per the germline V gene, CDR1 is SGHTA and CDR2 is FQGNSA. The CDR3 is 17 residues long. After removal of 2 bases from V and 6 bases from J, the junction contained 15 bases not matched to a gene. CDR3 sequence: CASSLKGFGTSLGEQYF. The DNA for the CDR3 is TGTGCCAGCAGCTTAAAAGGCTTCGGGACTAGTTTAGGCGAGCAGTACTTC.

The chain employs TRBV15 and TRBJ2-3; 7 nucleotides agree with TRBD2. Germline trimming cut 1 base from V and 2 bases from J; bases unmatched to any gene: 9. Germline assignment: CDR1 LNHNV and CDR2 YYDKDF (reference sequence). The CDR3 is made up of 17 amino acids. For the CDR3, the DNA is TGTGCCACCAGCAGAGGGGGCGCTAGCGGACCCACAGATACGCAGTATTTT. It is translated as CATSRGGASGPTDTQYF.

V usage is TRBV14 and J usage is TRBJ2-7, with 9 bases that match TRBD1. The CDR3 runs 18 residues. CDR1 and CDR2 from the germline V gene are SGHDN and FVKESK. V was pared by 1 base and J by 6 bases, with 16 bases of the junction left unmatched. The CDR3 loop reads CASSQASRDRVRGFEQYF. In nucleotides, the CDR3 is TGTGCCAGCAGCCAAGCGTCCCGGGACAGGGTAAGGGGATTCGAGCAGTACTTC.

The chain employs TRBV4-1 and TRBJ2-7; TRBD1 agrees at 9 bases. The CDR3 spans 14 residues. Germline values: CDR1 MGHRA, CDR2 YSYEKL. Trimming removed 0 bases from V and 7 bases from J; junction bases left unmatched: 4. DNA for the CDR3: TGCGCCAGCAGCCAAGATAACAGGGGGCGAGAGCAGTACTTC. As protein: CASSQDNRGREQYF.

The chain employs TRBV7-6 and TRBJ2-3; no firm D call. The CDR3 has 14 amino acids. V dropped 6 bases and J dropped 6 bases, with 16 bases sitting between them. Germline values: CDR1 SGHVS, CDR2 FNYEAQ. The CDR3 is CASSFGPYSDTQYF. In DNA, the CDR3 is TGTGCCAGCAGTTTTGGGCCTTACTCGGATACGCAGTATTTT. Variable domain in full (rest from reference TRBV7-6 and TRBJ2-3): GAGVSQSPRYKVTKRGQDVALRCDPISGHVSLYWYRQALGQGPEFLTYFNYEAQQDKSGLPNDRFSAERPEGSISTLTIQRTEQRDSAMYRCASSFGPYSDTQYFGPGTRLTVL.

This clone was seen more than once but under ten times. The CDR3: CASSLISTEAFF. CDR3 coding DNA: TGTGCCAGCAGCTTAATCAGCACTGAAGCTTTCTTT. The chain has TRBV7-9 and TRBJ1-1; D remains ambiguous. V was pared by 2 bases and J by 4 bases, with 5 bases between. The length of the CDR3 is 12 residues. From germline, CDR1 is SEHNR and CDR2 FQNEAQ (reference sequence).

This chain uses TRBV11-3 with TRBJ2-7; D is possibly TRBD1 (5 bases). The V end was cut by 5 bases, the J end by 3 bases, with 14 bases between. This CDR3 is built from 14 residues. Germline-derived CDR1 and CDR2 are SGHNT and YENEEA. CDR3 region: CASSDGQGYYEQYF. The CDR3, as DNA: TGTGCCAGCAGCGACGGACAAGGTTACTACGAGCAGTACTTC.

The V gene is TRBV9, the J gene TRBJ2-1, with 9 bases identical to TRBD2. The V segment lost 2 bases and the J segment 7 bases; nucleotides outside the gene matches: 7. The germline V gene encodes CDR1 SGDLS and CDR2 YYNGEE. This CDR3 contains 15 residues. The CDR3 is CASSVTGTSSNEQFF. The CDR3 DNA follows: TGTGCCAGCAGCGTCACCGGGACTAGCAGTAATGAGCAGTTCTTC. The variable domain in full, completed from reference TRBV9 and TRBJ2-1, reads DSGVTQTPKHLITATGQRVTLRCSPRSGDLSVYWYQQSLDQGLQFLIQYYNGEERAKGNILERFSAQQFPDLHSELNLSSLELGDSALYFCASSVTGTSSNEQFFGPGTRLTVL.

This clone was observed a single time. The chain has TRBV7-2 and TRBJ2-1; D might be TRBD2 (6 bases). V lost 3 bases and J lost 3, with 21 bases in between. CDR3 size: 18 residues. Germline V gene sequence: CDR1 SGHTA, CDR2 FQGNSA. The CDR3 protein is CASSFLGPGVADYNEQFF. CDR3 in DNA: TGTGCCAGCAGCTTCCTCGGACCCGGGGTAGCGGACTACAATGAGCAGTTCTTC.